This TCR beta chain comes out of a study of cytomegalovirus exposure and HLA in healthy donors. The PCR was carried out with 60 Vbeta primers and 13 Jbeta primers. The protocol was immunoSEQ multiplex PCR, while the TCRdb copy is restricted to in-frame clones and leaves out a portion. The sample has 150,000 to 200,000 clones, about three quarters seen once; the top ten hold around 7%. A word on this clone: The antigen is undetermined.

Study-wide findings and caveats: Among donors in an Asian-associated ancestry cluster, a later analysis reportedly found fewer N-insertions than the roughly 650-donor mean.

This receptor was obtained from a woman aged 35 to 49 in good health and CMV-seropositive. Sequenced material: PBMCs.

The CDR3 sequence: CASSVVASITGELFF. CDR3 in DNA: TGTGCCAGCAGCGTAGTTGCTAGCATCACCGGGGAGCTGTTTTTT. The chain has TRBV9 and TRBJ2-2; D is perhaps TRBD2 (5 bases). Germline V gene sequence: CDR1 SGDLS, CDR2 YYNGEE. Trimming left V 0 bases short and J 4 bases short, with 10 bases between. The CDR3 is 15 residues long.